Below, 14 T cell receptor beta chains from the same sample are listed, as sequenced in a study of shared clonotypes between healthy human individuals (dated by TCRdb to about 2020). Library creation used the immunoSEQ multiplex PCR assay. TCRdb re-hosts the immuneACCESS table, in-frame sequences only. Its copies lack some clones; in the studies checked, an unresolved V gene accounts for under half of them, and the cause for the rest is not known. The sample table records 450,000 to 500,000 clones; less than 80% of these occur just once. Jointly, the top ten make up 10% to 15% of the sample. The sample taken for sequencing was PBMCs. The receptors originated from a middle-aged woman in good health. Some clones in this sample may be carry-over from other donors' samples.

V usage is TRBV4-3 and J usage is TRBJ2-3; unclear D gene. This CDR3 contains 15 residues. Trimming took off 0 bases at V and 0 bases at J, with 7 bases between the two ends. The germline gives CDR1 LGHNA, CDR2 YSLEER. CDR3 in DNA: TGCGCCAGCAGCCAAGAGGCGGCTAGCACAGATACGCAGTATTTT. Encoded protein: CASSQEAASTDTQYF.

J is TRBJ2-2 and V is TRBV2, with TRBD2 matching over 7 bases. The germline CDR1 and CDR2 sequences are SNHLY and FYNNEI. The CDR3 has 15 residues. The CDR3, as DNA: TGTGCTTCCCGGTCGGGGACTACCAACACCGGGGAGCTGTTTTTT. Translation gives CASRSGTTNTGELFF.

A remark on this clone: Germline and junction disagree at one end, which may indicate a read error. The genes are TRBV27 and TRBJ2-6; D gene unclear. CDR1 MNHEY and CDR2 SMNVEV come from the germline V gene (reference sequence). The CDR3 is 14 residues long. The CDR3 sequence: CAGSFRAGANVLTF. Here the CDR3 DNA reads TGTGCCGGCAGTTTTAGGGCTGGGGCCAACGTCCTGACTTTC. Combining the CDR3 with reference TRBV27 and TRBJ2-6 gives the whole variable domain EAQVTQNPRYLITVTGKKLTVTCSQNMNHEYMSWYRQDPGLGLRQIYYSMNVEVTDKGDVPEGYKVSRKEKRNFPLILESPSPNQTSLYFCAGSFRAGANVLTFGAGSRLTVL.

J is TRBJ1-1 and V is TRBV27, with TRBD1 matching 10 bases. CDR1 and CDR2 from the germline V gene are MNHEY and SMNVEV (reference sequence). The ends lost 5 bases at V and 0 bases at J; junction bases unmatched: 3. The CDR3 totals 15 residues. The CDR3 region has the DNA TGTGCCAGCAGTCGGACAGGGGGGATGAACACTGAAGCTTTCTTT. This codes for CASSRTGGMNTEAFF.

The CDR3 is CASSFTENYGYTF. CDR3 bases: TGTGCCAGCAGTTTTACTGAGAACTATGGCTACACCTTC. The chain employs TRBV27 and TRBJ1-2, with no clear D. V lost 3 bases and J 2 bases, leaving 7 bases between the germline ends. Per germline, CDR1 MNHEY and CDR2 SMNVEV (reference sequence). CDR3 length: 13 residues.

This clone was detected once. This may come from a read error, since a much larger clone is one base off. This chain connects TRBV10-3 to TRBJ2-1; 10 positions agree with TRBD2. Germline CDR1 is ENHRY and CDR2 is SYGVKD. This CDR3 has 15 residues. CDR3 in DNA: TGTGCCATCAGGGAGCGGGAGGGTTCCTACAATGGGCAGTTCTTC. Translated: CAIREREGSYNGQFF.

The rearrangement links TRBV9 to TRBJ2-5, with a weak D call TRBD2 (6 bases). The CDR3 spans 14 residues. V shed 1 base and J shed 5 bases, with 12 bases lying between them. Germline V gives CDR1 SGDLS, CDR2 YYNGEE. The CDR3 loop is CASSVTAGRETQYF. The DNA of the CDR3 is TGTGCCAGCAGCGTAACGGCGGGGCGGGAGACCCAGTACTTC. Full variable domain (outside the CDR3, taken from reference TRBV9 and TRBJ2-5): DSGVTQTPKHLITATGQRVTLRCSPRSGDLSVYWYQQSLDQGLQFLIQYYNGEERAKGNILERFSAQQFPDLHSELNLSSLELGDSALYFCASSVTAGRETQYFGPGTRLLVL.

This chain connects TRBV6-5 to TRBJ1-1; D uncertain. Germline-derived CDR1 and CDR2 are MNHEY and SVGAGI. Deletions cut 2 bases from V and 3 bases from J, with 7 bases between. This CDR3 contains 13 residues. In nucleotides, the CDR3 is TGTGCCAGCAGTTACCCACCCTACACTGAAGCTTTCTTT. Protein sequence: CASSYPPYTEAFF.

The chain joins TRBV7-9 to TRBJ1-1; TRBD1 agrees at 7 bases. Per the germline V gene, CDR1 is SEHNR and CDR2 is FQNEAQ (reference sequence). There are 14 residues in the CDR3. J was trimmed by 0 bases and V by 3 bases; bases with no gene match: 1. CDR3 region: CASSFTGVNTEAFF. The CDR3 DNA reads TGTGCCAGCAGCTTTACAGGGGTGAACACTGAAGCTTTCTTT.

The CDR3 loop reads CASSKTQGTGGTEAFF. For the CDR3, the DNA is TGTGCCAGCAGCAAAACGCAAGGGACAGGGGGAACTGAAGCTTTCTTT. The rearrangement links TRBV21-1 to TRBJ1-1; the D segment call TRBD1 is taken from the table without a DNA check. TRBV21-1 has pseudogene status. The CDR3 is 16 amino acids.

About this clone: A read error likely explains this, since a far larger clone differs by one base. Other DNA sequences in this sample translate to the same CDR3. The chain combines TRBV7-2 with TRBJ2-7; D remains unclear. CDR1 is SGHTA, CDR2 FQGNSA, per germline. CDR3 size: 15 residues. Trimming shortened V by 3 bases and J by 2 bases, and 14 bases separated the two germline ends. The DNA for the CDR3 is TGTGCCAGCAGCTTCCTCCGCTACTCACCCTACGAGCAGTACTTC. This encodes CASSFLRYSPYEQYF.

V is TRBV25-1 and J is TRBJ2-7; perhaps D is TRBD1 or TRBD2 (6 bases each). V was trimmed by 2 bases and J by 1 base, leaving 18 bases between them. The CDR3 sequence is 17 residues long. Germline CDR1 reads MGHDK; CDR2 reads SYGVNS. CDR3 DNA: TGTGCCAGCAGTGAACCCACGGGGGCGGGTGGGTCCTACGAGCAGTACTTC. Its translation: CASSEPTGAGGSYEQYF.

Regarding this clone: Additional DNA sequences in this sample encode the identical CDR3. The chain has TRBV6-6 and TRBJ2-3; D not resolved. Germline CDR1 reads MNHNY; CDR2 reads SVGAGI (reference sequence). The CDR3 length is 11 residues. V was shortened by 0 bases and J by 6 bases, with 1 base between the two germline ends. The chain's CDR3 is CASSYSDTQYF. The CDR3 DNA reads TGTGCCAGCAGTTACTCCGATACGCAGTATTTT.

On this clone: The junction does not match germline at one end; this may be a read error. The CDR3 DNA sequence: TGTGCCACCGGCATCTATAGCAATCAGGCCCAGCATTTT. This translates into CATGIYSNQAQHF. The rearrangement joins TRBV15 to TRBJ1-5; D not certain. Germline assignment: CDR1 LNHNV and CDR2 YYDKDF (reference sequence). CDR3 size: 13 residues. Supplemented by reference TRBV15 and TRBJ1-5, the full variable domain reads DAMVIQNPRYQVTQFGKPVTLSCSQTLNHNVMYWYQQKSSQAPKLLFHYYDKDFNNEADTPDNFQSRRPNTSFCFLDIRSPGLGDTAMYLCATGIYSNQAQHFGDGTRLSIL.